This paragraph covers one T cell receptor (beta chain) sequence. Its antigen remains unidentified. These data belong to a study of a mutant IDH1 vaccine in newly diagnosed glioma. The overall study: Vaccinations were initiated 4-6 weeks following radiotherapy alone, or were given together with temozolomide cycles. Among treated patients, 62.5% were male and about 40% female, and mean age was 40.4 years. Study-wide results and limits: Changes to the top peripheral T cell clonotypes appeared unrelated to pseudoprogression.

Time point denoted: week 11, during vaccination. In the vaccine, a single dose held 300 ug of the mutant IDH1 20-mer peptide, along with topical imiquimod. New IDH1-mutant, ATRX-lost WHO grade 3 or 4 astrocytomas occurred in donors. Sequencing used immunoSEQ multiplex PCR; TCRdb keeps in-frame clones, though not all of them. Seen here are around 26,000 clones, around 70% observed once, and the top ten hold about 10%. This sample comprised peripheral blood mononuclear cells (PBMCs), obtained from a glioma patient whose treatment included an IDH1 peptide vaccine. The origin of this receptor is a man between 18 and 35 years old with glioma. Some clones in this sample may be carry-over from other donors' samples.

The CDR3 coding sequence is TGTGCCAGCAGCGTCGGACAGGGGGCGAATCAGCCCCAGCATTTT. Its protein is CASSVGQGANQPQHF. The chain carries TRBV5-5 and TRBJ1-5, with 11 bases fitting TRBD1. The CDR3 loop spans 15 amino acids. Germline trimming cut 4 bases from V and 4 bases from J; bases unmatched to any gene: 4. Per germline, CDR1 SGHKS and CDR2 YYEKEE (reference sequence). The variable domain in full, completed from reference TRBV5-5 and TRBJ1-5, reads DAGVTQSPTHLIKTRGQQVTLRCSPISGHKSVSWYQQVLGQGPQFIFQYYEKEERGRGNFPDRFSARQFPNYSSELNVNALLLGDSALYLCASSVGQGANQPQHFGDGTRLSIL.